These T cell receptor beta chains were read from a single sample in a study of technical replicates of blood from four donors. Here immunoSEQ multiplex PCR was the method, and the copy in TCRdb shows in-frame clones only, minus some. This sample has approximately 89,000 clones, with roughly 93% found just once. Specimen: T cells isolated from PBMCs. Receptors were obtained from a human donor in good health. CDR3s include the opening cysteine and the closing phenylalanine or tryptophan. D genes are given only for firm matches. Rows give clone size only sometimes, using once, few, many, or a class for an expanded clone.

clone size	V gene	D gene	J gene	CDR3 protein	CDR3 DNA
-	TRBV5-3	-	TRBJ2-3	CARSFRAPTDTQYF	TGTGCCAGAAGCTTCAGGGCTCCCACAGATACGCAGTATTTT
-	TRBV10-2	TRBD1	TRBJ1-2	CASEGTGSLYGYTF	TGCGCCAGCGAGGGGACAGGGAGCCTTTATGGCTACACCTTC
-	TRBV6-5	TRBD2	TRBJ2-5	CASSYEGLPGETQYF	TGTGCCAGCAGTTACGAGGGACTACCTGGGGAGACCCAGTACTTC
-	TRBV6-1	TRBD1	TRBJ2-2	CASIRQGKTGELFF	TGTGCCAGCATAAGACAGGGAAAAACCGGGGAGCTGTTTTTT
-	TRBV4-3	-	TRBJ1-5	CASSPGFGNQPQHF	TGCGCCAGCAGCCCGGGGTTTGGCAATCAGCCCCAGCATTTT
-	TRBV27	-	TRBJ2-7	CASSYAGGETYEQYF	TGTGCCAGCAGTTACGCCGGCGGAGAGACCTACGAGCAGTACTTC
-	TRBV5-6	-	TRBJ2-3	CASSFRSGVSTDTQYF	TGTGCCAGCAGCTTCCGTTCCGGGGTTAGCACAGATACGCAGTATTTT
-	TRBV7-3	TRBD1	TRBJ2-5	CASSPTTGGASQYF	TGTGCCAGCAGCCCGACGACAGGGGGCGCGTCCCAGTACTTC
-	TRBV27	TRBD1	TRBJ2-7	CASSLARGPYEQYF	TGTGCCAGCAGTTTAGCCAGGGGGCCATACGAGCAGTACTTC
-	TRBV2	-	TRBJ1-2	CASMTGYGYTF	TGTGCCAGCATGACAGGATATGGCTACACCTTC
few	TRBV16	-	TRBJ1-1	CASSQPGTEAFF	TGTGCCAGCAGCCAACCAGGGACTGAAGCTTTCTTT
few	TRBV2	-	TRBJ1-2	CASNRDRNYGYTF	TGTGCCAGCAACAGGGACCGTAACTATGGCTACACCTTC
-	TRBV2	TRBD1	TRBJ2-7	CASSEPFETGDYEQYF	TGTGCCAGCAGTGAACCTTTCGAGACAGGGGACTACGAGCAGTACTTC
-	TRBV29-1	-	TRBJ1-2	CSVDRIVKDRSADYGYTF	TGCAGCGTTGATCGTATAGTTAAAGATAGGAGTGCGGACTATGGCTACACCTTC
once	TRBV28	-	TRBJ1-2	CASSLWTERYGYTF	TGTGCCAGCAGTTTATGGACAGAGCGCTATGGCTACACCTTC
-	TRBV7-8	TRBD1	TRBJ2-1	CASSPHRDRIAGYNEQFF	TGTGCCAGCAGCCCGCACCGGGACAGGATAGCTGGCTACAATGAGCAGTTCTTC
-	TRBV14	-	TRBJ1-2	CASSPLINYGYTF	TGTGCTAGCAGCCCTCTTATTAACTATGGCTACACCTTC
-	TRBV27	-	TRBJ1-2	CASSLSRGLSGYTF	TGTGCCAGCAGTTTATCTCGGGGGTTGAGCGGCTACACCTTC
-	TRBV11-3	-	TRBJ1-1	CASSPEGGRGTEAFF	TGTGCCAGCAGCCCCGAGGGGGGGAGAGGGACTGAAGCTTTCTTT
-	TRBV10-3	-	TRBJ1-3	CAISEDRSSGNTIYF	TGTGCCATCAGTGAGGACAGGAGCTCTGGAAACACCATATATTTT
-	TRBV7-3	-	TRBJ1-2	CASSLKGPILGYTF	TGTGCCAGCAGCTTAAAGGGGCCCATCCTCGGCTACACCTTC
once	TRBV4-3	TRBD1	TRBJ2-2	CASSQERTGNTGELFF	TGCGCCAGCAGCCAAGAAAGGACAGGGAACACCGGGGAGCTGTTTTTT
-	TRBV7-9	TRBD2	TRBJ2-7	CASSSGTSGIGYEQYF	TGTGCCAGCAGCTCAGGGACTAGCGGGATAGGGTACGAGCAGTACTTC
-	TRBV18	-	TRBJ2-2	CASSPQVRDSPSSVPGELFF	TGTGCCAGCTCACCGCAAGTCCGGGACTCTCCCTCCTCCGTACCCGGGGAGCTGTTTTTT
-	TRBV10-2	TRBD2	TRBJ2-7	CASSLGLAGYEQYF	TGCGCCAGCAGTCTAGGACTAGCAGGCTACGAGCAGTACTTC
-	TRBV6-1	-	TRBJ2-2	CASSERYPGELFF	TGTGCCAGCAGTGAACGGTATCCCGGGGAGCTGTTTTTT
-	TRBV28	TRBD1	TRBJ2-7	CASSLSRTGSEEQYF	TGTGCCAGCAGTTTATCCCGGACAGGGTCTGAGGAGCAGTACTTC
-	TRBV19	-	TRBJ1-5	CASSTDTGQPQHF	TGTGCCAGTAGTACCGACACAGGTCAGCCCCAGCATTTT
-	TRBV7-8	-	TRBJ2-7	CASSLYYEQYF	TGTGCCAGCAGCCTGTACTACGAGCAGTACTTC
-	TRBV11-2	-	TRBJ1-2	CASSVGGYGYTF	TGTGCCAGCAGCGTCGGGGGGTATGGCTACACCTTC
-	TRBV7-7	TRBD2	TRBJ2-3	CASSPLLAGGDTQYF	TGTGCTAGCAGCCCACTCCTAGCGGGAGGAGATACGCAGTATTTT
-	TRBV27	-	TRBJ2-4	CASSLALGGVNIQYF	TGTGCCAGCAGTTTAGCGCTGGGAGGCGTAAACATTCAGTACTTC
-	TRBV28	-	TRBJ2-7	CASSSPTGLYEQYF	TGTGCCAGCAGTTCCCCCACAGGGCTCTACGAGCAGTACTTC
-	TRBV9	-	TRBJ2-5	CASSKGGPWETQYF	TGTGCCAGCAGCAAAGGGGGTCCGTGGGAGACCCAGTACTTC
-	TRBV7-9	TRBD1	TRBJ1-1	CASSLWDRGNTEAFF	TGTGCCAGCAGTCTCTGGGACAGGGGGAACACTGAAGCTTTCTTT
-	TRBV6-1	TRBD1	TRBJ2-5	CASSDTGGQETQYF	TGTGCCAGCAGTGACACAGGGGGTCAAGAGACCCAGTACTTC
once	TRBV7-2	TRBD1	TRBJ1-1	CASSLLTGVNTEAFF	TGTGCCAGCAGCTTGTTGACAGGGGTGAACACTGAAGCTTTCTTT
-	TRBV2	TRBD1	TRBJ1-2	CASSEDMGQGINYGYTF	TGTGCCAGCAGTGAAGATATGGGACAGGGGATTAACTATGGCTACACCTTC
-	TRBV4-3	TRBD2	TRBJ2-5	CASSLIAGAWQETQYF	TGCGCCAGCAGCCTAATAGCGGGAGCGTGGCAAGAGACCCAGTACTTC